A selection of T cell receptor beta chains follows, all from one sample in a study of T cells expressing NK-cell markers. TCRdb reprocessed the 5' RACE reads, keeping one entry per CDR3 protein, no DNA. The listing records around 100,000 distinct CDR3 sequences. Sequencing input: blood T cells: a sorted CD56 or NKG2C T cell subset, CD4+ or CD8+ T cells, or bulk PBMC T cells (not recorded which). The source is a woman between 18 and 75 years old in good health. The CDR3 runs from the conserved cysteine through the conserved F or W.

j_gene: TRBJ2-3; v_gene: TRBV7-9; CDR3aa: CASSLVHGTDTQYF
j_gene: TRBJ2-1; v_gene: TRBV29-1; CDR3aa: CSVAGTSGGARYNEQFF
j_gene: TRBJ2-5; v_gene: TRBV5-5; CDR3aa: CASSLFREETQYF
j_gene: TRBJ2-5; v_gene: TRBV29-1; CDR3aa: CSVEAIGETQYF
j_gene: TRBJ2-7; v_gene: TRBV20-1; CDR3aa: CSANPDRALSYEQYF
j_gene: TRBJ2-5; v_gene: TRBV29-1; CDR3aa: CSARPRGETQYF
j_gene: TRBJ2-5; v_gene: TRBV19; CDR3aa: CASSISVQETQYF
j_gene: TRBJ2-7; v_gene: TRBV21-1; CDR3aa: CASSIRPGLAGASSYEQYF
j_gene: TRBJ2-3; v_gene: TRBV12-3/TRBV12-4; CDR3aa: CASRFLAGADTQYF
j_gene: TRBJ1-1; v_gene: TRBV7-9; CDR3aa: CASSPELNTEAFF
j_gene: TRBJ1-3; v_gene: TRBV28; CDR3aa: CASTQAGKPLSGNTIYF
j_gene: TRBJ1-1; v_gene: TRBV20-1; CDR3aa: CSAIDRVAMNTEAFF
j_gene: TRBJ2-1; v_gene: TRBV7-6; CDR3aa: CASSLDWGLLNEQFF
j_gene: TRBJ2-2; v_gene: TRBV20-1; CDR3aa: CSASPDPNTGELFF
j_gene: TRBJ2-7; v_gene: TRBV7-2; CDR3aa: CASSLLMGGNEQYF
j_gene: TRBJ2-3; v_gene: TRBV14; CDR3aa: CASSPGGAWDTQYF
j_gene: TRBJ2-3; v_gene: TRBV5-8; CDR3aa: CASSLDRLEADTQYF
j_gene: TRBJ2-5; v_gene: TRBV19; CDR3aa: CASSIVQGRKTQYF
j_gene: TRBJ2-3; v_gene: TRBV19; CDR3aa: CASSIRQGTDTQYF
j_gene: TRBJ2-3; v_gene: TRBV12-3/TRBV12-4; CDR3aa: CASSGTSVLDTQYF
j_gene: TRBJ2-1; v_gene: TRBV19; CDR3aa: CASSRRDESYNEQFF
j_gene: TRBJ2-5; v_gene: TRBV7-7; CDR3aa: CASSLPTGPQETQYF
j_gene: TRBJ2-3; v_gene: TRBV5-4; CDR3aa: CASSFSLAGGPFGTDTQYF
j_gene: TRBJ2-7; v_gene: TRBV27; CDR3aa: CASSNSGRGTYEQYF
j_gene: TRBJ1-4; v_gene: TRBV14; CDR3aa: CASSPTTGVELFF
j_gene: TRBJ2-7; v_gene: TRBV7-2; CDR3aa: CASSLELRYYEQYF
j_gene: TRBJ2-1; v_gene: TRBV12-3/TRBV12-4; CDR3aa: CASRGPGQGYEQFF
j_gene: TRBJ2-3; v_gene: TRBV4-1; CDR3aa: CASKAGNTDTQYF
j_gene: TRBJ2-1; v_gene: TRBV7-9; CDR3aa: CASSHPNSGRANEQFF
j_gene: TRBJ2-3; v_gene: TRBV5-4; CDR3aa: CASSLAFLPGTLGDTQYF
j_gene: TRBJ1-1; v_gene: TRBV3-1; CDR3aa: CASSFAGLMNTEAFF
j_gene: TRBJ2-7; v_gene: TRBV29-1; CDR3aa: CSVVGSTSGTSYEQYF
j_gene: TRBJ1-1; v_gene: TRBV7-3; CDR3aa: CASSPGMNTEAFF
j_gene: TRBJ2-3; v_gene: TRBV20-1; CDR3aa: CSAKGLTGARDTQYF
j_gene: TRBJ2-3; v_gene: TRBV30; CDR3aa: CAWSLAGWADTQYF
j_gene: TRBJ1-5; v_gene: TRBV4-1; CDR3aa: CASSQGIVGNQPQHF
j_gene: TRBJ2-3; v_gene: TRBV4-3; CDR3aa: CASSQGNSNRGDTQYF
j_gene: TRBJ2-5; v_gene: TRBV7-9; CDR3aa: CASSLATGAGETQYF
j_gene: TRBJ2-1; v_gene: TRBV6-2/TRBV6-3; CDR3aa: CASSPLRSSYNEQFF
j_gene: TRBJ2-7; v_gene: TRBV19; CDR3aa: CASSPGSEQYF
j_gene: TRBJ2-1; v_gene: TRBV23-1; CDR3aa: CASSQYAYNEQFF
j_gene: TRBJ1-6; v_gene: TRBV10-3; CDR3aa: CAISELQGMSGGPLHF
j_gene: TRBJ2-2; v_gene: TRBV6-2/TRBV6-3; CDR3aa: CASSVNTGELFF
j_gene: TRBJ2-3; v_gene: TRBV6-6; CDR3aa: CASSPMIAGRADTQYF
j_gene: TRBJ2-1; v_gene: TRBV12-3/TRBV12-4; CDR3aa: CASSPSAGVSNEQFF